A single sample gave rise to the 6 T cell receptor beta chains below, sequenced in a study of neurological immune-mediated disorders. Time point defined: longitudinal time-point 3. TCRdb reprocessed the 5' RACE reads via MiXCR and lists one record per CDR3 protein. The profile covers about 53,000 distinct CDR3 sequences, with about 8% appearing a single time and under 2.5% taken by the ten largest. The source material was PBMCs. Source of these receptors: a woman in her 40s in good health.

In this sample, this clonotype turned up many times. This chain links TRBV30 with TRBJ2-7; TRBD1 aligns across 7 bases. With V trimmed by 7 bases and J by 5 bases, 8 bases remained unmatched. CDR1 is GTSNPN, CDR2 SVGIG, per germline (reference sequence). The CDR3 runs to 12 residues. The CDR3 loop reads CASGPTGNEQYF. In DNA, the CDR3 is TGTGCCTCAGGACCGACAGGGAACGAGCAGTACTTC.

This clonotype occurred many times. The gene calls are TRBV6-5 and TRBJ2-7; TRBD1 is a possible D gene (5 bases). The CDR3 sequence is 16 residues long. The V gene's germline CDR1 is MNHEY and CDR2 SVGAGI. Trimming left V 0 bases short and J 0 bases short, with 12 bases between. The CDR3 bases are TGTGCCAGCAGTTACTCGGGGCAGCCCAACTCCTACGAGCAGTACTTC. Amino acid sequence: CASSYSGQPNSYEQYF.

This clonotype appeared many times. The chain is built from TRBV20-1 and TRBJ2-5; D uncertain. The germline CDR1 and CDR2 sequences are DFQATT and SNEGSKA (reference sequence). V dropped 1 base and J dropped 3 bases, with 9 bases sitting between them. The CDR3 runs to 13 residues. The CDR3 sequence: CSARVPDEETQYF. Written as DNA, the CDR3 is TGCAGTGCTAGAGTGCCGGACGAAGAGACCCAGTACTTC.

This CDR3 reads CASSQDMRDRGTEAFF. CDR3 DNA: TGCGCCAGCAGCCAAGATATGCGGGACAGGGGCACTGAAGCTTTCTTT. This chain uses TRBV4-1 with TRBJ1-1, with 10 positions matching TRBD1. This CDR3 contains 16 residues. Germline assignment: CDR1 MGHRA and CDR2 YSYEKL. V lost 0 bases, J lost 4 bases, and 5 bases stayed unmatched.

This clonotype has a count of ten or more. The chain links TRBV20-1 to TRBJ1-2; maybe TRBD1 (5 bases). Germline CDR1 DFQATT, CDR2 SNEGSKA (reference sequence). CDR3 length equals 11 residues. V lost 3 bases and J lost 4, with 6 bases in between. CDR3 nucleotides: TGCAGTGCTAGGGGGACCTATGGCTACACCTTC. This sequence encodes CSARGTYGYTF.

This clonotype was seen at least ten times. The chain joins TRBV19 to TRBJ1-1; maybe TRBD1 (5 bases). V was cut by 5 bases and J by 5 bases, with 12 bases left in between. The CDR3 covers 13 residues. The V gene's germline CDR1 is LNHDA and CDR2 SQIVND (reference sequence). CDR3 coding DNA: TGTGCCAGTAGTCCCCAGGGTTGGACTGAAGCTTTCTTT. As protein: CASSPQGWTEAFF.